This TCR beta chain was sequenced during a study of blood T cell repertoires in COVID-19. V lost 1 base and J 1 base, leaving 7 bases between the germline ends. The CDR3 length is 14 residues. CDR1 and CDR2 (germline): SGHNT, YYREEE (reference sequence). TCRdb's copy holds only in-frame clones and misses some; the assay was immunoSEQ multiplex PCR. The table lists under 200,000 clones, about 85% of them singletons, with approximately 15% in the top ten. This clone was counted a few times. The V and J genes are TRBV5-4 and TRBJ2-3, with a tentative D call TRBD1 (5 bases). The sequence was obtained from a woman aged 70-85 years with COVID-19, enrolled during active disease. The sequencing input was peripheral blood. The CDR3, as DNA: TGTGCCAGCAGCTTGACAGGACGCACAGATACGCAGTATTTT. Translated: CASSLTGRTDTQYF.